This T cell receptor (beta chain) was sequenced during a study of Ad26.COV2.S vaccination and SARS-CoV-2 variants. Described treatment: some 20 received Ad26.COV2.S at low or high dose, single or two shots; roughly five received placebo; per-sample allocation not given. Day 63 following the first vaccine or placebo injection was when the samples were taken. Produced via immunoSEQ multiplex PCR; TCRdb's table is partial and in-frame only. The table shows about 430,000 clones, with 75% to 95% occurring only once. The CDR3 spans 17 residues. The germline V gene has CDR1 MGHDK and CDR2 SYGVNS. The V segment lost 6 bases and the J segment 5 bases; nucleotides outside the gene matches: 13.

The receptor's source is a person aged 18-60 years who received the Ad26.COV2.S COVID-19 vaccine or a placebo. This specimen was peripheral blood, taken in a trial of Ad26.COV2.S vaccine versus placebo. The chain combines TRBV25-1 with TRBJ2-4; TRBD2 aligns across 10 bases. CDR3 sequence: CASSLPAERGGENIQYF. CDR3 nucleotide sequence: TGTGCCAGCAGCCTACCCGCGGAGCGGGGGGGGGAAAACATTCAGTACTTC.